The entry below gives a single TCR beta chain sequence along with its context. Its target is not known. This entry comes from a study of monozygotic twins with inflammatory bowel disease. Regarding the study as a whole: The data did not back a single strong IBD-associated clonotype or signal.

Germline assignment: CDR1 SGHAT and CDR2 FQDESV (reference sequence). This CDR3 spans 16 amino acids. From the 5' RACE reads, TCRdb lists one entry per CDR3 protein and no DNA. Its table lists some 200,000 distinct CDR3 sequences. This receptor was obtained from a human donor with ulcerative colitis or Crohn's disease, or a healthy co-twin of an affected twin (not recorded which). This chain links TRBV11-1 with TRBJ2-5; TCRdb proposes TRBD2, but this gene call is untestable without DNA. Sequenced material: blood. The CDR3: CASSGRLAGEGETQYF.